Below, 2 T cell receptor beta chains from the same sample are listed, as sequenced in a study of vaccination effects on CD4 cells after COVID-19 (dated by TCRdb to 2021 to 2024). Their recognized antigens are unknown. The library came from the immunoSEQ multiplex PCR assay. Drawn from immuneACCESS, this table holds only the in-frame rearrangements with V and J called that TCRdb kept. Clones are partly lost; checked studies trace under half to an unresolved V gene and leave the rest unexplained. The sample data list tens of thousands of clones, and around 80% of these were observed just once. The ten most abundant clones make up 3% to 4% of the sample. After around ten days of culture, CD4+ T cells were isolated with the EasySep CD4+ T cell isolation kit. Convalescent patients had PCR-confirmed SARS-CoV-2 infection between March and December 2020, before Alpha, Beta and Delta variants emerged in the United States. Two doses of either the BNT162b2 or the mRNA-1273 mRNA SARS-CoV-2 vaccine were administered to participants.

Sequences were derived from CD4+ T cells from PBMCs cultured without peptide, sampled after COVID-19 vaccination. The receptors were gathered from a human donor who had a prior SARS-CoV-2 infection.

This chain links TRBV2 with TRBJ1-2; D uncertain. Per germline, CDR1 SNHLY and CDR2 FYNNEI. Trimming pared 3 bases from V and 1 base from J, leaving 9 bases between. This CDR3 has 14 amino acids. CDR3 DNA sequence: TGTGCCAGCAGTGACGGCACTTTTAACTATGGCTACACCTTC. Its translation is CASSDGTFNYGYTF.

The rearrangement uses TRBV5-5 and TRBJ1-4; perhaps TRBD1 as D (6 bases). The V end was cut by 4 bases, the J end by 4 bases, with 8 bases between. CDR1 SGHKS and CDR2 YYEKEE come from the germline V gene (reference sequence). The CDR3 contains 13 residues. The CDR3 DNA reads as TGTGCCAGCAGCCCGGACAGTAATGAAAAACTGTTTTTT. Translation gives CASSPDSNEKLFF.